The 6 T cell receptor beta chains below were found in one sample sequenced in a study of OX40 agonist ivuxolimab in advanced cancers. Library preparation used the immunoSEQ multiplex PCR assay. The clones in this table, taken by TCRdb from immuneACCESS, are in-frame only. Not every clone is retained; where verified, under half of the shortfall comes from an unresolved V gene, and the cause of the rest is unknown. The sample data list tens of thousands of clones, and 70% to 85% of these were observed just once. The ten largest clones add up to 9.5% to 13% of the sample. Here the sequenced sample was CD4+ or CD8+ T cells sorted from blood, taken in a trial of the OX40 agonist ivuxolimab. Receptor source: an adult with an advanced solid tumor such as melanoma, head and neck, liver or kidney cancer.

The rearrangement joins TRBV2 to TRBJ1-4, with a possible D match to TRBD1 (5 bases). CDR1 is SNHLY and CDR2 is FYNNEI in the germline V gene. The germline V and J ends were trimmed by 3 bases and 0 bases, with 11 bases remaining between them. The CDR3 is 16 amino acids. CDR3 region: CASSDGGSATNEKLFF. The CDR3 nucleotides are TGTGCCAGCAGTGACGGGGGGAGCGCAACTAATGAAAAACTGTTTTTT.

The gene calls are TRBV6-6 and TRBJ2-3, with 10 bases identical to TRBD2. V lost 5 bases to trimming and J lost 4 bases; unmatched junction nucleotides: 3. The length of the CDR3 is 14 residues. Germline CDR1 and CDR2: MNHNY and SVGAGI (reference sequence). The CDR3 is CASSPSGSADTQYF. The CDR3 DNA follows: TGTGCCAGCAGTCCTAGCGGGAGTGCAGATACGCAGTATTTT.

This clone was seen only a few times. J is TRBJ1-1 and V is TRBV6-5; D may be TRBD1 (6 bases). The V end lost 7 bases, the J end lost 4 bases, and 16 bases lay between the germline ends. The CDR3 is made up of 14 amino acids. The germline gives CDR1 MNHEY, CDR2 SVGAGI. This CDR3 is CASTTGGALTEAFF. DNA of the CDR3: TGTGCCAGCACGACAGGAGGGGCCCTCACTGAAGCTTTCTTT.

The V gene is TRBV29-1, the J gene TRBJ1-2, with D tentatively TRBD1 (5 bases). The germline V and J ends were trimmed by 5 bases and 3 bases, with 13 bases remaining between them. CDR3 length equals 13 residues. Germline V gives CDR1 SQVTM, CDR2 ANQGSEA. In DNA form, the CDR3 reads TGCAGCGTTAACCGGGACTGGTACTATGGCTACACCTTC. Amino acids: CSVNRDWYYGYTF.

V and J are TRBV25-1 and TRBJ1-2; D unresolved. Trimming pared 2 bases from V and 8 bases from J, leaving 15 bases between. The CDR3 is 14 amino acids. Per germline, CDR1 MGHDK and CDR2 SYGVNS. The CDR3 loop is CASSEAQTLGGYTF. DNA for the CDR3: TGTGCCAGCAGTGAAGCACAGACCCTTGGGGGCTACACCTTC.

The chain carries TRBV5-6 and TRBJ2-1, with no clear D. V was cut by 4 bases and J by 8 bases, with 7 bases left in between. Germline V gene data show CDR1 as SGHDT and CDR2 as YYEEEE. The CDR3 extends over 11 amino acids. CDR3 in amino acids: CASSIGYEQFF. DNA of the CDR3: TGTGCCAGCAGCATTGGCTATGAGCAGTTCTTC.